This T cell receptor (beta chain) was recovered during a study of cytomegalovirus exposure and HLA in healthy donors. About the research overall: Genotyping showed roughly 77% of 398 donors falling in the Caucasian-associated ancestry cluster.

The primer mix had 60 Vbeta and 13 Jbeta primers. Here immunoSEQ multiplex PCR was the method, and the copy in TCRdb shows in-frame clones only, minus some. The data contain around 110,000 clones, about 71% of them singletons. CDR1 MGHRA and CDR2 YSYEKL come from the germline V gene. The CDR3 length is 18 residues. The V segment lost 6 bases and the J segment 5 bases; nucleotides outside the gene matches: 12. Study-level results: In a later analysis, a missense DCLRE1C variant was linked to TCR beta V- and J-gene trimming. Looking again later, the authors saw that most CMV-associated TCR beta chains seemed HLA-restricted.

In regard to this clone: What it binds is unknown.

Although they were nominally healthy when sampled, donors likely had unrecorded immune exposures. This rearrangement joins TRBV4-1 to TRBJ2-5; 16 bases line up with TRBD2. The TCR comes from a boy aged 5-17 years in good health and CMV-seronegative. The sequencing sample was made of PBMCs. CDR3 coding DNA: TGCGCCAGCAGTTACGGGGCACCGGGACTAGCGGGGGGGGAGACCCAGTACTTC. Amino acids: CASSYGAPGLAGGETQYF.